This TCR beta chain was observed in a study of sequential checkpoint blockade in melanoma. This table comes from immunoSEQ multiplex PCR, and its TCRdb copy is limited to in-frame clones, with some not included. Of approximately 10,000 clones in the sample, about 80% were seen once. Treatment here: randomized to nivolumab then ipilimumab (arm A) or the reverse (arm B). No patient had prior DNA-damaging chemotherapy. Specimen: CD8+ T cells sorted from blood (inferred from file names), collected from a patient given nivolumab and ipilimumab in sequence. The source of this sequence is a human donor with melanoma.

CDR3 amino acids: CASSTASGDYNEQFF. The CDR3 DNA is TGTGCCAGTAGTACTGCTAGCGGGGACTACAATGAGCAGTTCTTC. The chain carries TRBV19 and TRBJ2-1; the match to TRBD2 covers 9 bases. This CDR3 is built from 15 residues. Trimming cost V 4 bases and J 3 bases; bases outside gene matches: 4. Germline CDR1 reads LNHDA; CDR2 reads SQIVND (reference sequence).